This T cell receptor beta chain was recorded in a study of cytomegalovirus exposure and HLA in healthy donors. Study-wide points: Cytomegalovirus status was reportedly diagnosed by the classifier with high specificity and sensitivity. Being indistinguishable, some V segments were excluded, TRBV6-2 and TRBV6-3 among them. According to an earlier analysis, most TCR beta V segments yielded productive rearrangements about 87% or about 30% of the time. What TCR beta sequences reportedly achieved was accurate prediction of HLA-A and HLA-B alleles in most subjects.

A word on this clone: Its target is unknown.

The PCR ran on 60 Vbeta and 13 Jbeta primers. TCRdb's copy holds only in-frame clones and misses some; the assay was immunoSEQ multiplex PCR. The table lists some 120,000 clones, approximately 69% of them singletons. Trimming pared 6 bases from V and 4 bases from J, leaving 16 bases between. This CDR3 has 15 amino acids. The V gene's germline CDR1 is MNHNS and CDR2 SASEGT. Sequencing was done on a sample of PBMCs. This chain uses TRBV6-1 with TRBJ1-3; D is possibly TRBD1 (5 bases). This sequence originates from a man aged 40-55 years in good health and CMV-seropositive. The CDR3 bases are TGTGCCAGCAGCCAAAACCCGGGGGAAGGAAACACCATATATTTT. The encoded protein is CASSQNPGEGNTIYF.